Listed here are 27 T cell receptor beta chains from one sample, sequenced in a study of blood T cell repertoires in COVID-19. Assay used: immunoSEQ multiplex PCR; TCRdb lists only in-frame clones, some missing. The table records about 54,000 clones, 75% to 85% of them present only once. Sequenced sample: peripheral blood. The receptors stem from a woman in her sixties with acute or convalescent COVID-19.

CDR3 region: CAWSVRTGSTGELFF. As DNA, the CDR3 is TGTGCCTGGAGTGTACGGACAGGGAGCACCGGGGAGCTGTTTTTT. The rearrangement uses TRBV30 and TRBJ2-2; 8 bases are a match to TRBD1. V gave up 0 bases and J gave up 4 bases; unmatched junction bases: 4. From germline, CDR1 is GTSNPN and CDR2 SVGIG (reference sequence). The CDR3 covers 15 residues.

This clone has a handful of counts. This chain links TRBV30 with TRBJ1-6; 8 nucleotides line up with TRBD1. Germline V gene sequence: CDR1 GTSNPN, CDR2 SVGIG (reference sequence). There are 13 residues in the CDR3. V trimming: 4 bases; J trimming: 9 bases; junction bases outside the gene matches: 5. In nucleotides, the CDR3 is TGTGCCTGGAACCGACAGGGGATTTCACCCCTCCACTTT. Its translation is CAWNRQGISPLHF.

The chain uses TRBV19 and TRBJ1-2, with TRBD1 matching over 7 bases. The length of the CDR3 is 16 residues. Germline assignment: CDR1 LNHDA and CDR2 SQIVND (reference sequence). V lost 1 base to trimming and J lost 6 bases; unmatched junction nucleotides: 11. The CDR3 spells CASSIGLVRGLNGYTF. The DNA of the CDR3 is TGTGCCAGTAGTATAGGGCTCGTGAGGGGGCTTAATGGCTACACCTTC.

The V call is TRBV28, the J call TRBJ1-6; 7 positions agree with TRBD1. CDR1 and CDR2 (germline): MDHEN, SYDVKM. The CDR3 is 12 amino acids. After removal of 4 bases from V and 10 bases from J, the junction contained 1 base not matched to a gene. CDR3 DNA sequence: TGTGCCAGCAGTTCACAGGGGTCACCCCTCCACTTT. This sequence encodes CASSSQGSPLHF.

This chain connects TRBV9 to TRBJ1-1; no definite D call. In germline, CDR1 is SGDLS, CDR2 YYNGEE. The length of the CDR3 is 12 residues. The V end lost 4 bases, the J end lost 10 bases, and 14 bases lay between the germline ends. The CDR3 is CASSPHEGRAFF. CDR3 bases: TGTGCCAGCAGCCCCCACGAAGGGAGAGCTTTCTTT.

The chain links TRBV2 to TRBJ2-2, with 8 bases fitting TRBD2. The CDR3 sequence is 13 residues long. The V and J ends lost 6 bases and 6 bases, in that order; junction bases with no gene match: 3. CDR1 and CDR2 from the germline V gene are SNHLY and FYNNEI. In DNA form, the CDR3 reads TGTGCCAGCAGGAACGGGAGGGCCGGGGAGCTGTTTTTT. Its translation: CASRNGRAGELFF.

The chain couples TRBV21-1 to TRBJ1-1; the table's D call of TRBD1 was not tested on the DNA. TRBV21-1 is noted as a pseudogene. This CDR3 comprises 15 residues. CDR3 sequence (DNA): TGTGCCAGCAGCAAAGTCAGGGACAGGAACACTGAAGCTTTCTTT. The encoded protein is CASSKVRDRNTEAFF.

This clone was seen more than once but under ten times. The J gene is TRBJ1-1, the V gene TRBV24-1, with no clear D. The CDR3 contains 13 residues. V gave up 2 bases and J gave up 0 bases, with 3 bases separating them. CDR1 is KGHDR and CDR2 is SFDVKD in the germline V gene. The CDR3 nucleotides read TGTGCCACCAGTGATTCCGTGAACACTGAAGCTTTCTTT. Protein sequence: CATSDSVNTEAFF.

The chain uses TRBV9 and TRBJ2-4, with 12 bases that match TRBD2. The CDR3 runs to 18 residues. The germline gives CDR1 SGDLS, CDR2 YYNGEE. Germline trimming cut 4 bases from V and 0 bases from J; bases unmatched to any gene: 8. The CDR3 bases are TGTGCCAGCAGCCCCCAGACTAGCGGGAGAGGAGCCAAAAACATTCAGTACTTC. This translates into CASSPQTSGRGAKNIQYF. The variable domain in full, completed from reference TRBV9 and TRBJ2-4, reads DSGVTQTPKHLITATGQRVTLRCSPRSGDLSVYWYQQSLDQGLQFLIQYYNGEERAKGNILERFSAQQFPDLHSELNLSSLELGDSALYFCASSPQTSGRGAKNIQYFGAGTRLSVL.

This clone has a handful of counts. This specimen includes other DNA sequences encoding the same CDR3. The gene calls are TRBV14 and TRBJ1-5; tentatively, D is TRBD1 (6 bases). V lost 1 base, J lost 4 bases, and 8 bases lay in between. Germline CDR1 reads SGHDN; CDR2 reads FVKESK. The length of the CDR3 is 14 residues. CDR3 in amino acids: CASSQGGGNQPQHF. The CDR3 nucleotides read TGTGCCAGCAGCCAAGGAGGGGGAAATCAGCCCCAGCATTTT.

The J gene is TRBJ2-1, the V gene TRBV7-9; the D is unclear. CDR1 and CDR2 (germline): SEHNR, FQNEAQ (reference sequence). The CDR3 totals 15 residues. The V end lost 6 bases, the J end lost 4 bases, and 16 bases lay between the germline ends. The CDR3 nucleotides read TGTGCCAGCAGTCGTACAGCCACTGGTTACAATGAGCAGTTCTTC. Translated: CASSRTATGYNEQFF.

V usage is TRBV4-1 and J usage is TRBJ2-7, with TRBD2 as a possible D gene (6 bases). The CDR3 spans 14 residues. CDR1 is MGHRA, CDR2 YSYEKL, per germline. V was trimmed by 4 bases and J by 4 bases, leaving 14 bases between them. The CDR3 here is CASSLSSALYEQYF. The CDR3 coding sequence is TGCGCCAGCAGCCTGTCTAGCGCCTTATACGAGCAGTACTTC.

The J gene is TRBJ1-3, the V gene TRBV13; D not certain. The CDR3 has 11 amino acids. Germline V CDR1 and CDR2: PRHDT, FYEKMQ (reference sequence). Trimming stripped 5 bases from V and 9 bases from J, with 8 bases between. The CDR3 sequence: CASSLGATIYF. CDR3 DNA: TGTGCCAGCAGCCTCGGAGCCACCATATATTTT. The complete variable domain, with remaining parts taken from reference TRBV13 and TRBJ1-3, reads AAGVIQSPRHLIKEKRETATLKCYPIPRHDTVYWYQQGPGQDPQFLISFYEKMQSDKGSIPDRFSAQQFSDYHSELNMSSLELGDSALYFCASSLGATIYFGEGSWLTVV.

The rearrangement uses TRBV9 and TRBJ2-3, with 8 positions matching TRBD2. CDR3 length equals 17 residues. V shed 3 bases, J shed 0 bases, and the junction held 9 bases outside the gene matches. From germline, CDR1 is SGDLS and CDR2 YYNGEE. For the CDR3, the DNA is TGTGCCAGCAGCGCGTTGGGGGCTAGCGGGAGCACAGATACGCAGTATTTT. Its protein is CASSALGASGSTDTQYF.

The chain uses TRBV19 and TRBJ1-5, with 8 bases matching TRBD1. CDR1 LNHDA and CDR2 SQIVND come from the germline V gene (reference sequence). This CDR3 contains 13 residues. V lost 6 bases and J lost 5; bases outside the gene matches: 3. The CDR3 loop is CASRDRVDQPQHF. As DNA, the CDR3 is TGTGCCAGTAGGGACAGGGTCGATCAGCCCCAGCATTTT.

CDR3 sequence (DNA): TGTGCCACCAGCGGGACAAACTATGGCTACACCTTC. Translation gives CATSGTNYGYTF. The chain couples TRBV24-1 to TRBJ1-2; a possible D gene is TRBD1 (6 bases). CDR3 length: 12 residues. Germline CDR1 is KGHDR and CDR2 is SFDVKD. V gave up 7 bases and J gave up 2 bases, with 7 bases separating them.

This clone was detected a few times. The CDR3 spells CATTLNYEQYF. The DNA for the CDR3 is TGTGCCACCACTCTCAACTACGAGCAGTACTTC. The J gene is TRBJ2-7, the V gene TRBV6-5; D gene uncertain. Trimming removed 10 bases from V and 3 bases from J, with 10 bases in between. CDR3 size: 11 residues. Per the germline V gene, CDR1 is MNHEY and CDR2 is SVGAGI.

V gene TRBV13 combines with J gene TRBJ2-5; D may be TRBD1 (5 bases). Trimming shortened V by 5 bases and J by 1 base, and 8 bases separated the two germline ends. Germline values: CDR1 PRHDT, CDR2 FYEKMQ (reference sequence). The CDR3 contains 13 residues. CDR3 region: CASSQQAQETQYF. The CDR3, as DNA: TGTGCCAGCAGCCAACAGGCCCAAGAGACCCAGTACTTC.

The genes are TRBV29-1 and TRBJ2-7; 9 bases are a match to TRBD1. V lost 7 bases, J lost 5 bases, and 9 bases stayed unmatched. The germline V gene encodes CDR1 SQVTM and CDR2 ANQGSEA. CDR3 length equals 13 residues. CDR3 sequence (DNA): TGCAGCGGCTACGGGACAGGGCCCAACGAGCAGTACTTC. Its protein product is CSGYGTGPNEQYF.

The chain employs TRBV19 and TRBJ2-2; 8 bases agree with TRBD1. The J segment lost 5 bases and the V segment lost 4 bases, leaving 6 bases of the junction unmatched. Germline V gene data show CDR1 as LNHDA and CDR2 as SQIVND (reference sequence). The CDR3 has 15 amino acids. CDR3 region: CASSTGQVRTGELFF. CDR3 sequence (DNA): TGTGCCAGTAGTACGGGACAGGTACGGACCGGGGAGCTGTTTTTT.

The chain links TRBV9 to TRBJ1-3, with TRBD1 matching over 9 bases. CDR1 SGDLS and CDR2 YYNGEE come from the germline V gene. Germline trimming cut 2 bases from V and 4 bases from J; bases unmatched to any gene: 4. The CDR3 is 15 residues long. Written as DNA, the CDR3 is TGTGCCAGCAGCGTCCAGGGACAGGGAGGAAACACCATATATTTT. It codes for CASSVQGQGGNTIYF. Full variable domain (rest looked up from reference TRBV9 and TRBJ1-3): DSGVTQTPKHLITATGQRVTLRCSPRSGDLSVYWYQQSLDQGLQFLIQYYNGEERAKGNILERFSAQQFPDLHSELNLSSLELGDSALYFCASSVQGQGGNTIYFGEGSWLTVV.

J is TRBJ1-1 and V is TRBV29-1; 7 bases match TRBD1. J gave up 3 bases and V 4 bases, and 5 bases lay outside the gene matches. The CDR3 consists of 13 residues. CDR1 SQVTM and CDR2 ANQGSEA come from the germline V gene. In nucleotides, the CDR3 is TGCAGCGTTGTTACAGGGGTAGACACTGAAGCTTTCTTT. Amino acid sequence: CSVVTGVDTEAFF.

The CDR3 is CASSRDGVTGLAYNEQFF. Written as DNA, the CDR3 is TGTGCCAGTAGTAGGGACGGAGTAACGGGACTAGCTTACAATGAGCAGTTCTTC. The chain couples TRBV19 to TRBJ2-1; 9 bases are a match to TRBD2. Trimming cost V 4 bases and J 4 bases; bases outside gene matches: 14. The germline V gene encodes CDR1 LNHDA and CDR2 SQIVND (reference sequence). The CDR3 length is 18 residues.

The V and J genes are TRBV5-4 and TRBJ1-3; maybe TRBD1 (6 bases). The germline V and J ends were trimmed by 1 base and 4 bases, with 12 bases remaining between them. Germline-derived CDR1 and CDR2 are SGHNT and YYREEE (reference sequence). The CDR3 has 15 residues. Here the CDR3 reads CASSLIGGRGNTIYF. CDR3 in DNA: TGTGCCAGCAGCTTGATAGGGGGACGGGGAAACACCATATATTTT. Together with reference TRBV5-4 and TRBJ1-3, the CDR3 gives the full variable domain: ETGVTQSPTHLIKTRGQQVTLRCSSQSGHNTVSWYQQALGQGPQFIFQYYREEENGRGNFPPRFSGLQFPNYSSELNVNALELDDSALYLCASSLIGGRGNTIYFGEGSWLTVV.

J is TRBJ1-5 and V is TRBV28, with a weak D call TRBD1 (5 bases). The V end lost 2 bases, the J end lost 0 bases, and 17 bases lay between the germline ends. Germline lookup yields CDR1 MDHEN and CDR2 SYDVKM. The CDR3 runs to 18 residues. CDR3 residues: CASSLPTGGWDSNQPQHF. The DNA of the CDR3 is TGTGCCAGCAGTTTACCCACCGGGGGATGGGATAGCAATCAGCCCCAGCATTTT.

This chain uses TRBV4-1 with TRBJ1-4, with D possibly being TRBD1 (5 bases). This CDR3 contains 15 residues. Trimming pared 1 base from V and 2 bases from J, leaving 8 bases between. Germline CDR1 and CDR2: MGHRA and YSYEKL. The DNA of the CDR3 is TGCGCCAGCAGCCAAGGGGGCAATACTAATGAAAAACTGTTTTTT. Amino acid sequence: CASSQGGNTNEKLFF.

The V and J genes are TRBV19 and TRBJ2-7, with a possible D match to TRBD2 (5 bases). This CDR3 spans 14 amino acids. V lost 3 bases and J lost 5, with 14 bases in between. From germline, CDR1 is LNHDA and CDR2 SQIVND (reference sequence). For the CDR3, the DNA is TGTGCCAGTAGTATTTATGGCCCCGGGGACGAGCAGTACTTC. Translated, it gives CASSIYGPGDEQYF.